A selection of T cell receptor beta chains follows, all from one sample in a study of blood T cell repertoires in COVID-19. Assay used: immunoSEQ multiplex PCR; TCRdb lists only in-frame clones, some missing. The sample consists of 200,000 to 250,000 clones, 86% of them appearing once. The sequenced sample consisted of peripheral blood. The receptors stem from a woman aged 25-40 years who had recovered from COVID-19. CDR3s include the opening cysteine and the closing phenylalanine or tryptophan. Fields, in order: CDR3 DNA, CDR3 protein, D gene, V gene, J gene. A D gene is named only where the DNA matches it firmly.

CDR3nt: TGTGCCAGCAGCAGCCAGTCTGGGCCTACTAATGAAAAACTGTTTTTT; CDR3aa: CASSSQSGPTNEKLFF; d_gene: .; v_gene: TRBV7-2; j_gene: TRBJ1-4
CDR3nt: TGTGCCAGTAGTCCTAAGGGGACAGGGAGCCAGCCCCAGCATTTT; CDR3aa: CASSPKGTGSQPQHF; d_gene: TRBD1; v_gene: TRBV19; j_gene: TRBJ1-5
CDR3nt: TGTGCCAGCCATCATAGAGGCTCTGGAAACACCATATATTTT; CDR3aa: CASHHRGSGNTIYF; d_gene: .; v_gene: TRBV13; j_gene: TRBJ1-3
CDR3nt: TGTGCCTGGAGTCTCCCGCGAGCAGGGGACTATGCAGAAAAACTGTTTTTT; CDR3aa: CAWSLPRAGDYAEKLFF; d_gene: .; v_gene: TRBV30; j_gene: TRBJ1-4
CDR3nt: TGTGCCAGCTCACCGCGACTAGTTGACACCGGGGAGCTGTTTTTT; CDR3aa: CASSPRLVDTGELFF; d_gene: .; v_gene: TRBV18; j_gene: TRBJ2-2
CDR3nt: TGCAGCGTGGACAGGGGTGGGAACACCATATATTTT; CDR3aa: CSVDRGGNTIYF; d_gene: TRBD1; v_gene: TRBV29-1; j_gene: TRBJ1-3
CDR3nt: TGTGCCAGCAGCGTAGATGGGACAGCTAATGAAAAACTGTTTTTT; CDR3aa: CASSVDGTANEKLFF; d_gene: TRBD1; v_gene: TRBV9; j_gene: TRBJ1-4
CDR3nt: TGCGCCCGCCGGACAAATCTAAGGAACACCGGGGAGCTGTTTTTT; CDR3aa: CARRTNLRNTGELFF; d_gene: .; v_gene: TRBV10-1; j_gene: TRBJ2-2
CDR3nt: TGCAGCGTTGAACGGAGAGGGAAGCGCGCCCTCAATGAGCAGTTCTTC; CDR3aa: CSVERRGKRALNEQFF; d_gene: .; v_gene: TRBV29-1; j_gene: TRBJ2-1
CDR3nt: TGTGCCAGCAGTTCAGGACAGGGAACTGAAGCTTTCTTT; CDR3aa: CASSSGQGTEAFF; d_gene: TRBD1; v_gene: TRBV27; j_gene: TRBJ1-1
CDR3nt: TGTGCCAGCAGCTTCGCCGGGACAACGTACGAGCAGTACTTC; CDR3aa: CASSFAGTTYEQYF; d_gene: .; v_gene: TRBV5-8; j_gene: TRBJ2-7
CDR3nt: TGTGCCAGTAGTGCCGGGACAGGGGGCGACTATGGCTACACCTTC; CDR3aa: CASSAGTGGDYGYTF; d_gene: TRBD1; v_gene: TRBV19; j_gene: TRBJ1-2
CDR3nt: TGTGCCAGCAGCGCTGGGTGGGCCCCGCCTTCGGAGACCCAGTACTTC; CDR3aa: CASSAGWAPPSETQYF; d_gene: .; v_gene: TRBV9; j_gene: TRBJ2-5
CDR3nt: TGTGCCAGTAGTCTCTCGACAGGGATGAATTCACCCCTCCACTTT; CDR3aa: CASSLSTGMNSPLHF; d_gene: TRBD1; v_gene: TRBV19; j_gene: TRBJ1-6
CDR3nt: TGCAGTGCTAGTCGACGGACAGGCGCCTACGAGCAGTACTTC; CDR3aa: CSASRRTGAYEQYF; d_gene: TRBD1; v_gene: TRBV20-1; j_gene: TRBJ2-7
CDR3nt: TGTGCCAGCAGCTCGACTAGCGGGGGGAACAATGAGCAGTTCTTC; CDR3aa: CASSSTSGGNNEQFF; d_gene: TRBD2; v_gene: TRBV7-2; j_gene: TRBJ2-1
CDR3nt: TGTGCCAGCAGCTTAGCGGGCCTCCCAAGCTCCTACAATGAGCAGTTCTTC; CDR3aa: CASSLAGLPSSYNEQFF; d_gene: .; v_gene: TRBV7-9; j_gene: TRBJ2-1
CDR3nt: TGTGCCAGCAGTTTAGACCTAGTCGTAGGCTACACCTTC; CDR3aa: CASSLDLVVGYTF; d_gene: .; v_gene: TRBV12-3/TRBV12-4; j_gene: TRBJ1-2